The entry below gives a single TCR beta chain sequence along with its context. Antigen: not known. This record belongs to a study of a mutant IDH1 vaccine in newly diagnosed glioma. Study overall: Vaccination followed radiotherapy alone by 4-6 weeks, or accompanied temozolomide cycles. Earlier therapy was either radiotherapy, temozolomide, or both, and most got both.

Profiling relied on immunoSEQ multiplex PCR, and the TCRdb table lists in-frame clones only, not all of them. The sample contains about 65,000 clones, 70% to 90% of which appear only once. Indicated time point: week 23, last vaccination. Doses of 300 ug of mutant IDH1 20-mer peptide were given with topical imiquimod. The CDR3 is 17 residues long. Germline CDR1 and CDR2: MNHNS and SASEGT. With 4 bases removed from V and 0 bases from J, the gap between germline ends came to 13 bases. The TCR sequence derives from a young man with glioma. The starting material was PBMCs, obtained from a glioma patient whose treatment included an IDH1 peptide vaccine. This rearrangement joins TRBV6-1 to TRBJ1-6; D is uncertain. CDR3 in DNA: TGTGCCAGCAGTGGTGGCGGCCCTAGCTCCTATAATTCACCCCTCCACTTT. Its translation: CASSGGGPSSYNSPLHF.